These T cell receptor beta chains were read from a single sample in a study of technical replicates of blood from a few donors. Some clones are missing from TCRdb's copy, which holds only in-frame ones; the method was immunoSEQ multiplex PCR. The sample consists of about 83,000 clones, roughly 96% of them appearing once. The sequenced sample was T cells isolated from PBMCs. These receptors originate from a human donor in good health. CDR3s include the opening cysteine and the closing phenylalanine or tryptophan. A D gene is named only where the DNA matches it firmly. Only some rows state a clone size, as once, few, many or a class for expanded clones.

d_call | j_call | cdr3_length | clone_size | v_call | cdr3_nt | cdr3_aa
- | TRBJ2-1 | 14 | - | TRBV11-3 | TGTGCCAGCAGCCTCCCCGGTCGGGGTCGGGAGCAGTTCTTC | CASSLPGRGREQFF
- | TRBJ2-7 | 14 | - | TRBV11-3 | TGTGCCAGCAGAGCAGAGGCCCTGCAGCGCGAGCAGTACTTC | CASRAEALQREQYF
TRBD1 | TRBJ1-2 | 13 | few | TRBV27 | TGTGCCAGCAGCTCGGGACAGGGTGTAGGCTACACCTTC | CASSSGQGVGYTF
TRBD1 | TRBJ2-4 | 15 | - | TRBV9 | TGTGCCAGCAGCGAGGTAGGGGGCGCCAAAAACATTCAGTACTTC | CASSEVGGAKNIQYF
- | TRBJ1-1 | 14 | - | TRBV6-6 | TGTGCCAGCAGTTACTCGGAGGGTGGCACTGAAGCTTTCTTT | CASSYSEGGTEAFF
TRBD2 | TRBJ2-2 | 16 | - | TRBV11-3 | TGTGCCAGCAGCATTGGGACTAGCGGGAGCACCGGGGAGCTGTTTTTT | CASSIGTSGSTGELFF
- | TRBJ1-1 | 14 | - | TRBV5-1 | TGCGCCAGCAGCTCAGGGATACGGAACACTGAAGCTTTCTTT | CASSSGIRNTEAFF
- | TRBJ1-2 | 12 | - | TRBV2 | TGTGCCAGCAGGGGAGGACCTGAGGTTTACACCTTC | CASRGGPEVYTF
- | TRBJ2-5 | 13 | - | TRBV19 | TGTGCCAGTAGTATAGAGAGAGGAGAGACCCAGTACTTC | CASSIERGETQYF
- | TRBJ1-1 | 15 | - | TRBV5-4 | TGTGCCAGCAGCGGTAACAGGGACGGTGGCACTGAAGCTTTCTTT | CASSGNRDGGTEAFF
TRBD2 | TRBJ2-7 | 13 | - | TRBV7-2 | TGTGCCAGCAGCTTAGGAGTTAGCGGGATTAGGTACTTC | CASSLGVSGIRYF
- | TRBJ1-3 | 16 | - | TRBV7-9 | TGTGCCAGCAGCGCAGCCCAAACAGGCTCTGGAAACACCATATATTTT | CASSAAQTGSGNTIYF
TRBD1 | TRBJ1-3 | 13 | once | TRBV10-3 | TGTGCCGCAACAGGGGACCTTTTAGACACCATATATTTT | CAATGDLLDTIYF
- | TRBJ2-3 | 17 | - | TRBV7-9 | TGTGCAAGCAACCCCCCAGTTCGGGATTCTTGGACAGATACGCAGTATTTT | CASNPPVRDSWTDTQYF
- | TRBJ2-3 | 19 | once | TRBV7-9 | TGTGCCAGCAGCTTAGCGCCCTTAAAAGGGAGCTGGAGCACAGATACGCAGTATTTT | CASSLAPLKGSWSTDTQYF
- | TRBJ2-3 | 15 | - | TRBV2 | TGTGCCAGCAGTCGGCAGGGCCCAAGCACAGATACGCAGTATTTT | CASSRQGPSTDTQYF
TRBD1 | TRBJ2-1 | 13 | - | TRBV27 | TGTGCCAGCAGTCGACAGGGAGCCAATGAGCAGTTCTTC | CASSRQGANEQFF
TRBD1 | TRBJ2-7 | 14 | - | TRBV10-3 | TGTGCTCTCAGCGTCCGGGACAGCTTCCACGAGCAGTACTTC | CALSVRDSFHEQYF
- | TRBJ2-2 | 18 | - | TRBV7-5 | TGTGTCAGAAGCTTAGTTGTTGCGGGAGGGCCTAAGACCGGGGAGCTGTTTTTT | CVRSLVVAGGPKTGELFF
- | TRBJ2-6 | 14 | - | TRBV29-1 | TGCAGCGTTTTAACAGGGACTGGGGCCAACGTCCTGACTTTC | CSVLTGTGANVLTF
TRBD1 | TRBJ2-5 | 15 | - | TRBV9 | TGTGCCAGCAGCGTAGCGAGGGGGCGAGGAGAGACCCAGTACTTC | CASSVARGRGETQYF
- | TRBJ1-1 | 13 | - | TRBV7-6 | TGTGCCAGCAGCCCTTCTAGTGACACTGAAGCTTTCTTT | CASSPSSDTEAFF
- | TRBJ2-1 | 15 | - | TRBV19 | TGTGCCAGTAGTATAGGCCCGCAGCGTTACAATGAGCAGTTCTTC | CASSIGPQRYNEQFF
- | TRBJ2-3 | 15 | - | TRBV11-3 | TGTGCCAGCAGCTTTCCTAAGGAACTAGTGGGTACGCAGTATTTT | CASSFPKELVGTQYF
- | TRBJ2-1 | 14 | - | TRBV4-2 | TGTGCCAGCAGCCAAGGAGGGAGAGGCAATGAGCAGTTCTTC | CASSQGGRGNEQFF
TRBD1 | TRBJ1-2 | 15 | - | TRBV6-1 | TGTGCCAGCAGTGAAGTACAGGGGGGATCCTATGGCTACACCTTC | CASSEVQGGSYGYTF
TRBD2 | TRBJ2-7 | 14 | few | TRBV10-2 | TGCGCCAGCAGACTAGCGGGAGAATATTCCGAGCAGTACTTC | CASRLAGEYSEQYF
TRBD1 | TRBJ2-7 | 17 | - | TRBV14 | TGTGCCAGCAGCCACCAAACAGGGGAAATGGGCTCCTACGAGCAGTACTTC | CASSHQTGEMGSYEQYF
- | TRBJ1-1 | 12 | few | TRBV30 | TGTGCCTGTTTAGAAATGAACACTGAAGCTTTCTTT | CACLEMNTEAFF
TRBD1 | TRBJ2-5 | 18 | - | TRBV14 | TGTGCCAGCAGCCAAGATCATTACGGGACAGCCTACCAAGAGACCCAGTACTTC | CASSQDHYGTAYQETQYF
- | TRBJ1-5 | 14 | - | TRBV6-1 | TGTGCCAGCAGTCTAACAGGGTTTTTTCAGCCCCAGCATTTT | CASSLTGFFQPQHF
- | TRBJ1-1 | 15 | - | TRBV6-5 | TGTGCCAGCAGTTACGGGGCGGGGGGGAACACTGAAGCTTTCTTT | CASSYGAGGNTEAFF
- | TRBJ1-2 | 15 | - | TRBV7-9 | TGTGCCAGCAGCTTAGGGGTTGGGACTTCGTATGGCTACACCTTC | CASSLGVGTSYGYTF
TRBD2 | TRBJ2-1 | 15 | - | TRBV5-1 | TGCGCCAGCAGCTTGTCAGCGGGAGGCTACAATGAGCAGTTCTTC | CASSLSAGGYNEQFF
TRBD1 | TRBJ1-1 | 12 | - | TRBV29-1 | TGCAGCGGCCGACAGGGGGACACTGAAGCTTTCTTT | CSGRQGDTEAFF
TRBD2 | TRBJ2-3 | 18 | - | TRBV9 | TGTGCCAGCAGCGTAAGTGTCGCGGGAGTGGGCCTCACAGATACGCAGTATTTT | CASSVSVAGVGLTDTQYF
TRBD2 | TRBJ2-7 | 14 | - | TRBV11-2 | TGTGCCAGCAGCTTCTCGCGGGGGGCCTACGAGCAGTACTTC | CASSFSRGAYEQYF
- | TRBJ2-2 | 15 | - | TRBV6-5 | TGTGCCAGCAGTTCCGGGCAGGGTTATACCGGGGAGCTGTTTTTT | CASSSGQGYTGELFF
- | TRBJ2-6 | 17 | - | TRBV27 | TGTGCCAGCAGTTTAGGGGCAGGCCCACCGGGGGCCAACGTCCTGACTTTC | CASSLGAGPPGANVLTF
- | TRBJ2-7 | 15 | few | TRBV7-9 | TGTGCCAGCAGCTTAGGGCCAGGGGAAGGCTACGAGCAGTACTTC | CASSLGPGEGYEQYF
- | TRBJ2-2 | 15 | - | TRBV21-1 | TGTGCCAGCAGCAATACTAGCGGGAGACCCGGGGAGCTGTTTTTT | CASSNTSGRPGELFF
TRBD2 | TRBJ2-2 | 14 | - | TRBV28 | TGTGCCAGCATTCTTAGCGGGGCCACCGGGGAGCTGTTTTTT | CASILSGATGELFF
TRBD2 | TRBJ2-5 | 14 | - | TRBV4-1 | TGCGCCAGCAGCCAAGAGGGAGCGGGGCAGACCCAGTACTTC | CASSQEGAGQTQYF
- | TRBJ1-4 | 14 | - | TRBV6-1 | TGTGCCAGCAGTGTCGACAGCATTAATGAAAAACTGTTTTTT | CASSVDSINEKLFF
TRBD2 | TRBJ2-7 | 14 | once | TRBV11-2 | TGTGCCAGCAGTCTAGCGGGTCGGGCCTACGAGCAGTACTTC | CASSLAGRAYEQYF
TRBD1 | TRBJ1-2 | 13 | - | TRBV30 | TGTGCCTGGGGAGGGGGCCAGGTTGATGGCTACACCTTC | CAWGGGQVDGYTF
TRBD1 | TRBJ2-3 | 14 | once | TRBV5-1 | TGCGCCAGCAGCTCGGGCAGGGGGACAGATACGCAGTATTTT | CASSSGRGTDTQYF
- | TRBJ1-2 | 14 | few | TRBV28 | TGTGCCAGCAGTTTATACGGGAGTTTCTATGGCTACACCTTC | CASSLYGSFYGYTF
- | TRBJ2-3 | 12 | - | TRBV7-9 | TGTGCCAGCAGCTTAGAGGGAGCTACGCAGTATTTT | CASSLEGATQYF
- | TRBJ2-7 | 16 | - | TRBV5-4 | TGTGCCAGCAGCAAGGGCGGAGGCGGGGGCACCTACGAGCAGTACTTC | CASSKGGGGGTYEQYF